Sequencing of this T cell receptor (beta chain) was carried out in a study of cytomegalovirus exposure and HLA in healthy donors. In the PCR, 60 Vbeta and 13 Jbeta primers were used. Generated by immunoSEQ multiplex PCR, the TCRdb table keeps only in-frame clones and is missing some. The sample shows under 200,000 clones, around 76% of them seen only once. Sequences were obtained from PBMCs. The sequence came from a man in his fifties or sixties in good health and CMV-seronegative.

In nucleotides, the CDR3 is TGTGCCAGCAGTTTAGAGCGGTATGGCTACACCTTC. Its translation is CASSLERYGYTF. The V call is TRBV28, the J call TRBJ1-2; no definite D call. The germline gives CDR1 MDHEN, CDR2 SYDVKM. Trimming removed 2 bases from V and 5 bases from J, with 6 bases in between. The CDR3 spans 12 residues.